The 25 T cell receptor beta chains given below trace back to one sample, sequenced in a study of T cells in Graves' hyperthyroidism and ophthalmopathy. Amplified TCR beta CDR3 regions derived from RNA transcripts. RT-PCR in the first round (using the HTBI primer set) targeted the TCR CDR3. TCRdb reprocessed the multiplex PCR reads via MiXCR and lists one record per CDR3 protein. The sample has around 800,000 distinct CDR3 sequences; about two fifths are singletons. The sequencing input was blood. These receptors originate from a man between 18 and 29 years old with Graves' hyperthyroidism.

This clonotype was observed at least ten times. CDR3 sequence reads: CASSESVSGAFF. CDR3 in DNA: TGCGCCAGCAGTGAGTCGGTCTCTGGAGCTTTCTTT. The chain recombines TRBV10-2 with TRBJ1-1; D unresolved. V lost 0 bases and J 10 bases, leaving 9 bases between the germline ends. The CDR3 runs 12 residues. Germline CDR1 and CDR2: WSHSY and SAAADI.

As to this clonotype: A read error may produce the germline difference seen at one junction end. The gene calls are TRBV5-1 and TRBJ2-2; weak D call: TRBD2 (6 bases). This CDR3 is 16 amino acids long. Germline V gene data show CDR1 as SGHRS and CDR2 as YFSETQ. CDR3 nucleotides: TGTGCCAGCAGCCTAAACCGACTAGCGAACACCGGGGAGCTGTTTTTT. It translates to CASSLNRLANTGELFF.

The chain carries TRBV19 and TRBJ1-5; TRBD1 aligns across 12 bases. V was clipped by 8 bases and J by 2 bases; unmatched bases: 7. The CDR3 totals 16 residues. CDR1 LNHDA and CDR2 SQIVND come from the germline V gene (reference sequence). The CDR3 DNA follows: TGTGCCAGTGCCGGGACAGGGGGCTTGGGCAATCAGCCCCAGCATTTT. Its protein is CASAGTGGLGNQPQHF.

The V call is TRBV4-3, the J call TRBJ2-7; 9 bases are shared with TRBD2. The germline gives CDR1 LGHNA, CDR2 YSLEER. There are 16 residues in the CDR3. V was pared by 1 base and J by 3 bases, with 7 bases of the junction left unmatched. CDR3 protein: CASSQGVAGEHYEQYF. The CDR3 DNA reads as TGCGCCAGCAGCCAAGGAGTAGCGGGAGAGCACTACGAGCAGTACTTC.

This clonotype was detected ten times or more. A junction end diverges from the germline sequence, so it may reflect a read error. The chain has TRBV20-1 and TRBJ1-1; TRBD1 agrees at 7 bases. CDR3 length equals 11 residues. The germline gives CDR1 DFQATT, CDR2 SNEGSKA (reference sequence). The CDR3 DNA reads as TGCAGTGCTAGGAAGGCAGGGGGGATGATCTTT. It is translated as CSARKAGGMIF.

In regard to this clonotype: At one end the junction does not follow the germline gene, possibly because of a read error. This chain links TRBV10-3 with TRBJ2-7, with D unresolved. Germline values: CDR1 ENHRY, CDR2 SYGVKD. The CDR3 runs to 14 residues. The CDR3 loop is CASSPRPHPEEQYF. CDR3 sequence (DNA): TGTGCCAGCAGTCCTCGACCCCATCCGGAGGAGCAGTACTTC.

The genes are TRBV7-6 and TRBJ2-7, with D tentatively TRBD1 or TRBD2 (5 bases each). This CDR3 is built from 13 residues. CDR1 SGHVS and CDR2 FNYEAQ come from the germline V gene. V lost 5 bases to trimming and J lost 9 bases, with 17 bases between them. CDR3 amino acids: CASSNDRDGRQYF. The CDR3 coding sequence is TGTGCCAGCAGCAACGACCGGGACGGCAGGCAGTACTTC.

This clonotype was detected many times. The chain joins TRBV10-3 to TRBJ1-4, with D uncertain. The CDR3 totals 14 residues. The germline V and J ends were trimmed by 8 bases and 6 bases, with 16 bases remaining between them. Looked up from germline, CDR1 is ENHRY and CDR2 is SYGVKD. CDR3 nucleotides: TGTGCCATCTCCGAACAAGGGTTAGATGAAAAACTGTTTTTT. It translates to CAISEQGLDEKLFF.

The gene calls are TRBV2 and TRBJ1-4; the match to TRBD1 covers 9 bases. From germline, CDR1 is SNHLY and CDR2 FYNNEI. V dropped 2 bases and J dropped 9; count of bases not matched to a gene: 4. The CDR3 runs 14 residues. The DNA of the CDR3 is TGTGCCAGCAGTGAAACAGGGGGCCTTCAAAAACTGTTTTTT. Translating gives CASSETGGLQKLFF.

There are a few counts of this clonotype. The chain employs TRBV6-4 and TRBJ1-4; no reliable D call. There are 15 residues in the CDR3. The V end was cut by 5 bases, the J end by 7 bases, with 17 bases between. Germline-derived CDR1 and CDR2 are MRHNA and SNTAGT. The chain's CDR3 is CASSYAGSRGEKLFF. The CDR3 bases are TGTGCCAGCAGTTACGCCGGGTCCCGAGGTGAAAAACTGTTTTTT.

V is TRBV11-2 and J is TRBJ2-5; tentative D call: TRBD2 (6 bases). The CDR3 sequence is 14 residues long. The V end lost 5 bases, the J end lost 5 bases, and 15 bases lay between the germline ends. Germline CDR1 is SGHAT and CDR2 is FQNNGV. This chain's CDR3 is CASSQGLTPETQYF. The CDR3 coding sequence is TGTGCCAGCAGCCAGGGACTTACCCCCGAGACCCAGTACTTC.

As regards this clonotype: A much larger clone is a single base away; this may be a read error. The chain carries TRBV20-1 and TRBJ2-5, with 7 bases aligning to TRBD2. The J segment lost 5 bases and the V segment lost 6 bases, leaving 6 bases of the junction unmatched. CDR3 length: 12 residues. Germline loops: CDR1 DFQATT, CDR2 SNEGSKA (reference sequence). The CDR3 DNA reads TGCAGTGCCGCAACTAGCGCGGAGACCCAGTACTTC. Protein sequence: CSAATSAETQYF.

This clonotype appeared a few times. The V and J genes are TRBV20-1 and TRBJ2-7, with 10 bases identical to TRBD1. The CDR3 has 15 amino acids. V lost 1 base and J lost 7; bases outside the gene matches: 10. The germline gives CDR1 DFQATT, CDR2 SNEGSKA (reference sequence). CDR3 nucleotides: TGCAGTGCTAGAGGAGCCGGGACAGGGGCAGGGGAGCAGTACTTC. Its translation is CSARGAGTGAGEQYF.

This clonotype was seen a few times. The chain recombines TRBV19 with TRBJ2-7, with D possibly being TRBD1 or TRBD2 (5 bases each). The CDR3 runs to 16 residues. The V end was cut by 1 base, the J end by 1 base, with 14 bases between. The germline gives CDR1 LNHDA, CDR2 SQIVND (reference sequence). In DNA, the CDR3 is TGTGCCAGTAGTATAGGGTCAGGGACGGGATCCTACGAGCAGTACTTC. This codes for CASSIGSGTGSYEQYF.

The chain employs TRBV12-3 or TRBV12-4 and TRBJ2-7; 8 nucleotides align to TRBD1. Trimming at V came to 6 bases and at J to 3 bases, leaving 10 bases not matched to a gene. This CDR3 has 15 amino acids. CDR3 nucleotide sequence: TGTGCCAGCAGCCCATCAGGGGGCAGAAACTACGAGCAGTACTTC. Protein product: CASSPSGGRNYEQYF.

This clonotype was seen at least ten times. This chain links TRBV6-5 with TRBJ1-2, with TRBD1 matching over 8 bases. The CDR3 totals 13 residues. The ends lost 6 bases at V and 8 bases at J; junction bases unmatched: 8. CDR1 and CDR2 from the germline V gene are MNHEY and SVGAGI. CDR3 coding DNA: TGTGCCAGCAGCTTAGGACAGGGTGGAGGCTACACCTTC. It codes for CASSLGQGGGYTF.

This clonotype was found a few times. The germline gene is not matched at one end of the junction; a read error may be the cause. This chain connects TRBV12-3 or TRBV12-4 to TRBJ2-5; 8 bases fit TRBD1. CDR3 length: 13 residues. As DNA, the CDR3 is TGTGCCAGCAGCTTAGACAGGGGCCATTCCCAGTACTTC. It translates to CASSLDRGHSQYF.

The rearrangement links TRBV19 to TRBJ1-5; D gene ambiguous. V was cut by 0 bases and J by 12 bases, with 6 bases left in between. CDR3 length: 11 residues. In germline, CDR1 is LNHDA, CDR2 SQIVND (reference sequence). The CDR3 sequence is CASSIEGVQHF. Written as DNA, the CDR3 is TGTGCCAGTAGTATAGAGGGAGTCCAGCATTTT. Full variable domain (rest looked up from reference TRBV19 and TRBJ1-5): DGGITQSPKYLFRKEGQNVTLSCEQNLNHDAMYWYRQDPGQGLRLIYYSQIVNDFQKGDIAEGYSVSREKKESFPLTVTSAQKNPTAFYLCASSIEGVQHFGDGTRLSIL.

The chain combines TRBV20-1 with TRBJ2-7; 8 nucleotides align to TRBD1. Germline assignment: CDR1 DFQATT and CDR2 SNEGSKA (reference sequence). The CDR3 runs to 14 residues. The junction had 3 bases not matched to a gene; V was cut back by 2 bases and J by 0 bases. For the CDR3, the DNA is TGCAGTGCTAGACTCGACAGGGGCTCCTACGAGCAGTACTTC. It is translated as CSARLDRGSYEQYF.

In its sample, this clonotype was seen a few times. The chain employs TRBV2 and TRBJ1-4, with unresolved D. V was trimmed by 4 bases and J by 7 bases, leaving 7 bases between them. The CDR3 covers 12 residues. The germline V gene encodes CDR1 SNHLY and CDR2 FYNNEI. Here the CDR3 reads CASSAYGEKLFF. The CDR3 region has the DNA TGTGCCAGCAGTGCCTACGGTGAAAAACTGTTTTTT.

The J gene is TRBJ2-5, the V gene TRBV7-9; D is possibly TRBD1 or TRBD2 (7 bases each). This CDR3 has 18 amino acids. Germline CDR1 is SEHNR and CDR2 is FQNEAQ (reference sequence). V lost 3 bases, J lost 0 bases, and 20 bases lay in between. The DNA of the CDR3 is TGTGCCAGCAGCTTCAAGGGGGGGCCAACAGGGGACCAAGAGACCCAGTACTTC. Protein product: CASSFKGGPTGDQETQYF.

The chain employs TRBV5-1 and TRBJ2-2; D might be TRBD1 (6 bases). Germline-derived CDR1 and CDR2 are SGHRS and YFSETQ. The germline V and J ends were trimmed by 3 bases and 6 bases, with 21 bases remaining between them. The CDR3 spans 17 residues. In nucleotides, the CDR3 is TGCGCCAGCAGCTCGGCGAGGGACATTCCTCCCCCCGGGGAGCTGTTTTTT. Its protein product is CASSSARDIPPPGELFF.

This chain joins TRBV9 and TRBJ2-5; 7 nucleotides match TRBD2. V was pared by 6 bases and J by 2 bases, with 10 bases of the junction left unmatched. The germline CDR1 and CDR2 sequences are SGDLS and YYNGEE. The CDR3 contains 15 residues. CDR3 amino acids: CASTRRPGGQETQYF. The CDR3 DNA reads TGTGCCAGCACCAGAAGGCCGGGGGGACAAGAGACCCAGTACTTC.

The chain uses TRBV28 and TRBJ2-5; 8 bases line up with TRBD2. CDR1 and CDR2 from the germline V gene are MDHEN and SYDVKM. This CDR3 comprises 17 residues. V gave up 5 bases and J gave up 5 bases; unmatched junction bases: 16. The CDR3 DNA reads as TGTGCCAGCAGTGGGCATAGCGGGGACGGGCCGCGGGAGACCCAGTACTTC. Amino acid sequence: CASSGHSGDGPRETQYF. Together with reference TRBV28 and TRBJ2-5, the CDR3 gives the full variable domain: DVKVTQSSRYLVKRTGEKVFLECVQDMDHENMFWYRQDPGLGLRLIYFSYDVKMKEKGDIPEGYSVSREKKERFSLILESASTNQTSMYLCASSGHSGDGPRETQYFGPGTRLLVL.

Many counts were recorded for this clonotype. V is TRBV7-8 and J is TRBJ1-2; perhaps TRBD1 as D (5 bases). The V and J ends lost 1 base and 4 bases respectively, with 13 bases between them. The CDR3 length is 15 residues. CDR1 SGHVS and CDR2 FQNEAQ come from the germline V gene. CDR3 coding DNA: TGTGCCAGCAGCTTAGTGGGGCACTTGGGCTATGGCTACACCTTC. Protein sequence: CASSLVGHLGYGYTF.